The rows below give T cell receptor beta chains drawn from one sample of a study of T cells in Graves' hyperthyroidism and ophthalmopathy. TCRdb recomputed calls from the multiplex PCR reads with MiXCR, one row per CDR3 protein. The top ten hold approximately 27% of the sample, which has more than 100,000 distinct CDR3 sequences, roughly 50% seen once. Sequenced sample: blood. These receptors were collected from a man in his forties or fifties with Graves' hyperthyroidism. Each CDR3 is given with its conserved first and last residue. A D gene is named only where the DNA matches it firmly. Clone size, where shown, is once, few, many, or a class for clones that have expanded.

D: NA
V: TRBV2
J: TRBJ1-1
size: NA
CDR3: CASKWRVYFEAFF
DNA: TGTGCCAGCAAATGGAGGGTCTACTTTGAAGCTTTCTTT

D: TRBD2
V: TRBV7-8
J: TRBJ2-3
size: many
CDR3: CASSLVLAGGPLSDTQYF
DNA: TGTGCCAGCAGCTTAGTGCTAGCGGGAGGTCCCTTGTCGGATACGCAGTATTTT

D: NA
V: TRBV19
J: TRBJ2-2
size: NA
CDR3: CASSIVRDGELFF
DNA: TGTGCCAGTAGTATTGTCCGAGACGGGGAGCTGTTTTTT

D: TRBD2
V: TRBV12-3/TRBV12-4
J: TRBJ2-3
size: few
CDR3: CASSPRLAGGPGTDTQYF
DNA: TGTGCCAGCAGTCCACGACTAGCGGGGGGGCCCGGCACAGATACGCAGTATTTT

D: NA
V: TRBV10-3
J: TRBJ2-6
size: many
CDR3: CAISELGDVLRANVLTF
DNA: TGTGCCATCAGTGAGTTAGGGGACGTCCTACGGGCCAACGTCCTGACTTTC

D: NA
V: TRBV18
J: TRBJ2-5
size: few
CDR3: CASSPGGAETQYF
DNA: TGTGCCAGCTCACCTGGAGGGGCAGAGACCCAGTACTTC

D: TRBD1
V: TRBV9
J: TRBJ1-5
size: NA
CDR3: CASSERTGIETQHF
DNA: TGTGCCAGCAGCGAGAGGACAGGGATCGAGACCCAGCATTTT

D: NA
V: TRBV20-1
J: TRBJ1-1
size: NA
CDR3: CSVPRGGYTEAFF
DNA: TGCAGTGTTCCACGGGGGGGCTACACTGAAGCTTTCTTT

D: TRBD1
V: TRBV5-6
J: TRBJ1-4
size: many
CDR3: CASSSIGTGEANEKLFF
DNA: TGTGCCAGCAGCTCGATCGGGACAGGGGAGGCTAATGAAAAACTGTTTTTT

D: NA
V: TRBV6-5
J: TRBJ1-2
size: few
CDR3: CASSPTLTLQIGYTF
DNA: TGTGCCAGCAGTCCTACCCTGACACTTCAAATCGGCTACACCTTC

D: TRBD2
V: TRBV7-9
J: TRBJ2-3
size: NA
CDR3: CASSLSGDFYTDTQYF
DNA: TGTGCCAGCAGCCTGAGCGGGGACTTCTACACAGATACGCAGTATTTT

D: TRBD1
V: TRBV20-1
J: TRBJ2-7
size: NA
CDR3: CSAPDRGNSYEQYF
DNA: TGCAGTGCCCCGGACAGGGGGAACTCCTACGAGCAGTACTTC

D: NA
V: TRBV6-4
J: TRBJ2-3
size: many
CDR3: CASSPDRANTQYF
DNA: TGTGCCAGCAGTCCGGACAGAGCTAATACGCAGTATTTT

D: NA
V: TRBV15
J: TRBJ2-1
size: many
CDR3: CATAVGQSYNEQFF
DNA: TGTGCCACCGCGGTCGGACAGTCCTACAATGAGCAGTTCTTC

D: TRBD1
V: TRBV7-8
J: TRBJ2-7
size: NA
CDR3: CAGRLADRDSYEQYF
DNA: TGTGCCGGCAGACTCGCGGACAGGGACTCCTACGAGCAGTACTTC